These 8 T cell receptor beta chains originate from one sample sequenced in a study of CD8+CD57+ T cells in acquired aplastic anemia. In patients chosen for sequencing, flow cytometry had shown CD8+CD57+ cell expansion. The template used for profiling TCR beta VDJ and CDR3 was genomic DNA. TCRdb processed the reads anew with MiXCR; each CDR3 protein has one entry. The profile shows hundreds of thousands of distinct CDR3 sequences, approximately 32% of them singletons. Sequencing used sorted CD4+, CD8+, or CD8+CD57+ T cells (not recorded which) from PBMCs. The receptors originated from a human donor with aplastic anemia.

The chain joins TRBV4-2 to TRBJ2-3; 13 nucleotides line up with TRBD2. The junction had 3 bases not matched to a gene; V was cut back by 2 bases and J by 4 bases. This CDR3 is built from 16 residues. The germline V gene encodes CDR1 LGHNA and CDR2 YNFKEQ. The CDR3 region is CASSQPTSGGADTQYF. CDR3 nucleotides: TGTGCCAGCAGCCAACCAACTAGCGGGGGGGCAGATACGCAGTATTTT.

This clonotype has ten or more counts. This chain connects TRBV7-2 to TRBJ1-2; the match to TRBD1 covers 7 bases. CDR1 is SGHTA and CDR2 is FQGNSA in the germline V gene. The CDR3 contains 15 residues. Losses at the gene ends were 4 bases for V and 8 bases for J; bases not matched to a gene: 13. The CDR3 DNA follows: TGTGCCAGCAGCTCCATAGCAGGGGACAGTGAGGGCTACACCTTC. Translating it yields CASSSIAGDSEGYTF.

The chain joins TRBV20-1 to TRBJ2-7; 7 bases agree with TRBD2. The J call is doubtful: the DNA matches TRBJ2-1 better. Germline CDR1 is DFQATT and CDR2 is SNEGSKA (reference sequence). CDR3 length: 13 residues. The CDR3 region is CSALQAGAGEQFF. DNA of the CDR3: TGCAGTGCCCTCCAGGCGGGAGCGGGTGAGCAGTTCTTC.

This clonotype has only a few counts. The gene calls are TRBV7-6 and TRBJ2-5; D perhaps matches TRBD2 (6 bases). Trimming removed 1 base at V and 5 bases at J, with 14 bases between. The CDR3 consists of 15 residues. Germline CDR1 is SGHVS and CDR2 is FNYEAQ. The CDR3 here is CASSLVIGGAETQYF. CDR3 bases: TGTGCCAGCAGCTTAGTGATAGGAGGGGCGGAGACCCAGTACTTC. The full variable domain, with the rest looked up from reference TRBV7-6 and TRBJ2-5, is GAGVSQSPRYKVTKRGQDVALRCDPISGHVSLYWYRQALGQGPEFLTYFNYEAQQDKSGLPNDRFSAERPEGSISTLTIQRTEQRDSAMYRCASSLVIGGAETQYFGPGTRLLVL.

The rearrangement links TRBV3-1 to TRBJ1-2; TRBD1 might be the D (6 bases). CDR1 and CDR2 (germline): LGHDT, YNNKEL (reference sequence). The V and J ends lost 0 bases and 2 bases respectively, with 10 bases between them. This CDR3 region has 15 residues. The CDR3 spells CASSQDRGANYGYTF. The DNA of the CDR3 is TGTGCCAGCAGCCAAGACAGGGGTGCAAACTATGGCTACACCTTC.

This clonotype occurred once. This CDR3 reads CAISDRDGNTEAFF. The CDR3 bases are TGTGCCATCAGTGACCGGGACGGTAACACTGAAGCTTTCTTT. V is TRBV10-3 and J is TRBJ1-1, with a weak D call TRBD1 (5 bases). Per the germline V gene, CDR1 is ENHRY and CDR2 is SYGVKD. The CDR3 sequence is 14 residues long. Trimming took off 3 bases at V and 2 bases at J, with 10 bases between the two ends.

The table lists this clonotype with many counts. The chain carries TRBV7-2 and TRBJ2-7; 10 nucleotides match TRBD2. Germline trimming cut 1 base from V and 4 bases from J; bases unmatched to any gene: 4. There are 15 residues in the CDR3. Per the germline V gene, CDR1 is SGHTA and CDR2 is FQGNSA. The CDR3 loop is CASSLERGGSYEQYF. CDR3 sequence (DNA): TGTGCCAGCAGCTTAGAGCGGGGGGGAAGTTACGAGCAGTACTTC.

This clonotype has at least ten counts. The V and J genes are TRBV24-1 and TRBJ1-2; D is undetermined. V was pared by 0 bases and J by 7 bases, with 5 bases between. CDR3 length: 12 amino acids. Germline CDR1 and CDR2: KGHDR and SFDVKD. In DNA, the CDR3 is TGTGCCACCAGTGATTTGAATACTGGCTACACCTTC. This translates into CATSDLNTGYTF.